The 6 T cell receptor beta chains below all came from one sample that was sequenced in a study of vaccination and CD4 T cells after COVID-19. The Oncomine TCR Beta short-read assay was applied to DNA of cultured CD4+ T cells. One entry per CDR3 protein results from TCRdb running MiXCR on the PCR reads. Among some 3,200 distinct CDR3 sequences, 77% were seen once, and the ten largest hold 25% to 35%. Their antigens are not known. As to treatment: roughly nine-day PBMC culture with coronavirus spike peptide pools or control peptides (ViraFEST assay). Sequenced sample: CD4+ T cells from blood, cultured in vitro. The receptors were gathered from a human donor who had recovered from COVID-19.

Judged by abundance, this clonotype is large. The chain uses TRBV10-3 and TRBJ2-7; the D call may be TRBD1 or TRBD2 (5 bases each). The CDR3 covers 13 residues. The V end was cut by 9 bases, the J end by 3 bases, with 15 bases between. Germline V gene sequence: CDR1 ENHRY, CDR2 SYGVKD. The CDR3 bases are TGTGCCATAGACTCCGGGGCCGACTACGAGCAGTACTTC. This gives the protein CAIDSGADYEQYF.

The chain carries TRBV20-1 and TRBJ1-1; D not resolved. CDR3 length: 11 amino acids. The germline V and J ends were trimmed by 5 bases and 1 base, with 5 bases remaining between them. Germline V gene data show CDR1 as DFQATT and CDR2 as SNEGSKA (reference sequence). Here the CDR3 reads CSALRNTEAFF. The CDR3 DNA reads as TGCAGTGCTCTGCGGAACACTGAAGCTTTCTTT.

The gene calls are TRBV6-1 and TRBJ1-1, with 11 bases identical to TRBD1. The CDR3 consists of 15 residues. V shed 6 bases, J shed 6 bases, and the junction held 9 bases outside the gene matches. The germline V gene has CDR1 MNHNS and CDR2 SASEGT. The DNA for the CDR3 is TGTGCCAGCAGACCCGGGACAGGGGGGAGGGCTGAAGCTTTCTTT. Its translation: CASRPGTGGRAEAFF.

Written as DNA, the CDR3 is TGCAGTGCGGCTTCGGCAGCGGGGGACACAGATACGCAGTATTTT. Translating gives CSAASAAGDTDTQYF. The chain is built from TRBV20-1 and TRBJ2-3; 8 bases agree with TRBD2. CDR1 and CDR2 from the germline V gene are DFQATT and SNEGSKA (reference sequence). The CDR3 has 15 amino acids. The V gene end was trimmed by 6 bases and the J gene end by 2 bases; junction bases not matched to a gene: 10.

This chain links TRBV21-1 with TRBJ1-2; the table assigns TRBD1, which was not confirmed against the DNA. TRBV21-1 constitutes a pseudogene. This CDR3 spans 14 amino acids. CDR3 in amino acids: CASSNPEGNYGYTF. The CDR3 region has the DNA TGTGCCAGCAGCAACCCTGAAGGTAACTATGGCTACACCTTC.

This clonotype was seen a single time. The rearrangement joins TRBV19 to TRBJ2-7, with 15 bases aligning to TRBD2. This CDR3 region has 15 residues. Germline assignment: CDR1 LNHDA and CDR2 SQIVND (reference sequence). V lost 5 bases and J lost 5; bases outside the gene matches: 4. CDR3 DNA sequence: TGTGCCAGTAGTTGGACTAGCGGGGGGGCCAACGAGCAGTACTTC. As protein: CASSWTSGGANEQYF.